The rows below give T cell receptor beta chains drawn from one sample of a study of cytomegalovirus exposure and HLA in healthy donors. Repertoires were generated with immunoSEQ multiplex PCR, while TCRdb's copy carries only in-frame clones and drops some. The data show approximately 100,000 clones, about three quarters seen once. Sequencing used PBMCs. These receptor sequences come from a male donor in good health and CMV-seropositive. Both conserved end residues are part of each CDR3. Fields, in order: CDR3 length, V gene, clone size, J gene, D gene, CDR3 protein, CDR3 DNA. D genes are given only for firm matches. Where a row states a size, it is once, few, many or the class of an expanded clone; other rows omit it.

cdr3_length: 15; v_call: TRBV6-1; clone_size: .; j_call: TRBJ2-7; d_call: .; cdr3_aa: CASIWSQGSSYEQYF; cdr3_nt: TGTGCCAGCATCTGGTCCCAGGGGTCCTCCTACGAGCAGTACTTC
cdr3_length: 16; v_call: TRBV4-2; clone_size: .; j_call: TRBJ2-2; d_call: TRBD2; cdr3_aa: CASSQGGLGDTGELFF; cdr3_nt: TGTGCCAGCAGCCAGGGGGGGTTGGGGGACACCGGGGAGCTGTTTTTT
cdr3_length: 19; v_call: TRBV10-1; clone_size: .; j_call: TRBJ2-5; d_call: TRBD1; cdr3_aa: CASTRRRDRPSTDQETQYF; cdr3_nt: TGCGCCAGCACTCGACGCCGGGACAGGCCATCCACAGACCAAGAGACCCAGTACTTC
cdr3_length: 15; v_call: TRBV7-3; clone_size: .; j_call: TRBJ2-1; d_call: TRBD2; cdr3_aa: CASSSLAGAYNEQFF; cdr3_nt: TGTGCCAGCAGCTCACTAGCGGGGGCCTACAATGAGCAGTTCTTC
cdr3_length: 14; v_call: TRBV28; clone_size: once; j_call: TRBJ2-7; d_call: TRBD1; cdr3_aa: CASSDGDRGYEQYF; cdr3_nt: TGTGCCAGCAGTGACGGGGACAGAGGCTACGAGCAGTACTTC
cdr3_length: 14; v_call: TRBV7-8; clone_size: .; j_call: TRBJ1-1; d_call: .; cdr3_aa: CASSRVSVNTEAFF; cdr3_nt: TGTGCCAGCAGCCGGGTCTCGGTGAACACTGAAGCTTTCTTT
cdr3_length: 14; v_call: TRBV28; clone_size: .; j_call: TRBJ1-4; d_call: .; cdr3_aa: CASCASGTNEKLFF; cdr3_nt: TGTGCCAGCTGTGCCAGCGGGACTAATGAAAAACTGTTTTTT
cdr3_length: 18; v_call: TRBV4-1; clone_size: .; j_call: TRBJ1-4; d_call: TRBD1; cdr3_aa: CASSPHGTGPGYDEKLFF; cdr3_nt: TGCGCCAGCAGCCCCCACGGGACAGGTCCTGGTTACGATGAAAAACTGTTTTTT
cdr3_length: 16; v_call: TRBV19; clone_size: few; j_call: TRBJ2-7; d_call: .; cdr3_aa: CASSTKYEEFEYEQYF; cdr3_nt: TGTGCCAGTAGTACGAAGTATGAGGAATTCGAGTACGAGCAGTACTTC
cdr3_length: 14; v_call: TRBV29-1; clone_size: .; j_call: TRBJ1-6; d_call: .; cdr3_aa: CSDQTSSYNSPLHF; cdr3_nt: TGCAGCGATCAAACTAGCTCCTATAATTCACCCCTCCACTTT
cdr3_length: 15; v_call: TRBV7-2; clone_size: few; j_call: TRBJ2-7; d_call: .; cdr3_aa: CASSLARGAYYEQYF; cdr3_nt: TGTGCCAGCAGCTTAGCCCGGGGGGCTTACTACGAGCAGTACTTC
cdr3_length: 18; v_call: TRBV29-1; clone_size: .; j_call: TRBJ2-7; d_call: TRBD1; cdr3_aa: CSVDAGTGNRGLLDEQYF; cdr3_nt: TGCAGCGTTGATGCCGGGACGGGTAACAGGGGATTACTCGACGAGCAGTACTTC
cdr3_length: 14; v_call: TRBV11-3; clone_size: .; j_call: TRBJ2-3; d_call: .; cdr3_aa: CASSRQGTADTQYF; cdr3_nt: TGTGCCAGCAGCCGGCAGGGAACCGCAGATACGCAGTATTTT
cdr3_length: 15; v_call: TRBV13; clone_size: .; j_call: TRBJ1-6; d_call: TRBD1; cdr3_aa: CASSSGQGTGSPLHF; cdr3_nt: TGTGCCAGCAGCTCAGGACAGGGAACGGGTTCACCCCTCCACTTT
cdr3_length: 18; v_call: TRBV9; clone_size: .; j_call: TRBJ1-3; d_call: .; cdr3_aa: CASSVDPRDSSSGNTIYF; cdr3_nt: TGTGCCAGCAGCGTAGACCCCCGGGACTCGAGCTCTGGAAACACCATATATTTT
cdr3_length: 16; v_call: TRBV28; clone_size: .; j_call: TRBJ2-7; d_call: .; cdr3_aa: CASSFSFDTSSYEQYF; cdr3_nt: TGTGCCAGCAGTTTTTCTTTTGACACCTCCTCCTACGAGCAGTACTTC
cdr3_length: 15; v_call: TRBV5-1; clone_size: .; j_call: TRBJ2-2; d_call: .; cdr3_aa: CASSLDRALTGELFF; cdr3_nt: TGCGCCAGCAGCTTGGACAGGGCCTTGACCGGGGAGCTGTTTTTT
cdr3_length: 13; v_call: TRBV6-4; clone_size: few; j_call: TRBJ2-7; d_call: .; cdr3_aa: CASSLSPSYEQYF; cdr3_nt: TGTGCCAGCAGTCTCTCTCCTTCCTACGAGCAGTACTTC
cdr3_length: 13; v_call: TRBV10-2; clone_size: .; j_call: TRBJ2-7; d_call: TRBD2; cdr3_aa: CASTERGDYEQYF; cdr3_nt: TGCGCCAGCACCGAGCGGGGGGACTACGAGCAGTACTTC
cdr3_length: 15; v_call: TRBV5-1; clone_size: once; j_call: TRBJ2-7; d_call: .; cdr3_aa: CASRSDRPASYEQYF; cdr3_nt: TGCGCCAGCAGGTCTGACAGGCCTGCCTCCTACGAGCAGTACTTC
cdr3_length: 15; v_call: TRBV9; clone_size: .; j_call: TRBJ2-5; d_call: TRBD2; cdr3_aa: CASSVMAGGGETQYF; cdr3_nt: TGTGCCAGCAGCGTAATGGCGGGGGGCGGAGAGACCCAGTACTTC
cdr3_length: 16; v_call: TRBV19; clone_size: .; j_call: TRBJ2-2; d_call: TRBD1; cdr3_aa: CASSIPRDRGTGELFF; cdr3_nt: TGTGCCAGTAGTATCCCCCGGGACAGGGGGACCGGGGAGCTGTTTTTT
cdr3_length: 12; v_call: TRBV6-1; clone_size: .; j_call: TRBJ2-7; d_call: .; cdr3_aa: CAGAGVVDEQYF; cdr3_nt: TGTGCCGGGGCAGGGGTAGTTGACGAGCAGTACTTC
cdr3_length: 13; v_call: TRBV6-5; clone_size: .; j_call: TRBJ1-1; d_call: TRBD1; cdr3_aa: CASTSGTVTEAFF; cdr3_nt: TGTGCCAGCACCTCAGGGACAGTCACTGAAGCTTTCTTT
cdr3_length: 17; v_call: TRBV19; clone_size: few; j_call: TRBJ1-5; d_call: .; cdr3_aa: CASSIQGGDYSNQPQHF; cdr3_nt: TGTGCCAGTAGTATACAGGGCGGGGATTATAGCAATCAGCCCCAGCATTTT
cdr3_length: 14; v_call: TRBV5-6; clone_size: .; j_call: TRBJ2-3; d_call: TRBD2; cdr3_aa: CASSLSGGADTQYF; cdr3_nt: TGTGCCAGCAGCTTGAGCGGGGGGGCAGATACGCAGTATTTT
cdr3_length: 15; v_call: TRBV27; clone_size: .; j_call: TRBJ2-1; d_call: TRBD2; cdr3_aa: CASSSKSGGAKEQFF; cdr3_nt: TGTGCCAGCAGTTCTAAAAGCGGGGGGGCAAAGGAGCAGTTCTTC
cdr3_length: 15; v_call: TRBV5-1; clone_size: .; j_call: TRBJ2-3; d_call: TRBD1; cdr3_aa: CASSLESRGMDTQYF; cdr3_nt: TGCGCCAGCAGCTTGGAATCCAGGGGGATGGATACGCAGTATTTT
cdr3_length: 14; v_call: TRBV18; clone_size: few; j_call: TRBJ1-1; d_call: TRBD1; cdr3_aa: CASSPTGENTEAFF; cdr3_nt: TGTGCCAGCTCACCGACAGGGGAGAACACTGAAGCTTTCTTT
cdr3_length: 15; v_call: TRBV5-6; clone_size: .; j_call: TRBJ1-5; d_call: TRBD1; cdr3_aa: CASSLGDSANQPQHF; cdr3_nt: TGTGCCAGCAGCTTGGGGGACAGCGCCAATCAGCCCCAGCATTTT
cdr3_length: 18; v_call: TRBV5-8; clone_size: .; j_call: TRBJ1-6; d_call: .; cdr3_aa: CASSLVRQSSSYNSPLHF; cdr3_nt: TGTGCCAGCAGCTTGGTCCGCCAGTCAAGCTCCTATAATTCACCCCTCCACTTT
cdr3_length: 14; v_call: TRBV5-1; clone_size: few; j_call: TRBJ1-1; d_call: .; cdr3_aa: CASSWRGEDTEAFF; cdr3_nt: TGCGCCAGCAGCTGGAGGGGCGAGGACACTGAAGCTTTCTTT
cdr3_length: 13; v_call: TRBV6-5; clone_size: .; j_call: TRBJ1-1; d_call: .; cdr3_aa: CASSLQGNTEAFF; cdr3_nt: TGTGCCAGCAGTTTACAGGGGAACACTGAAGCTTTCTTT
cdr3_length: 14; v_call: TRBV6-1; clone_size: .; j_call: TRBJ1-5; d_call: .; cdr3_aa: CASKAGAGVQPQHF; cdr3_nt: TGTGCCAGCAAGGCAGGGGCGGGTGTTCAGCCCCAGCATTTT
cdr3_length: 14; v_call: TRBV5-1; clone_size: few; j_call: TRBJ1-1; d_call: TRBD1; cdr3_aa: CASSFGTGGTEAFF; cdr3_nt: TGCGCCAGCAGCTTTGGGACAGGGGGGACTGAAGCTTTCTTT
cdr3_length: 19; v_call: TRBV5-1; clone_size: .; j_call: TRBJ1-1; d_call: .; cdr3_aa: CASSFPRVGLGLQDTEAFF; cdr3_nt: TGCGCCAGCAGCTTCCCCAGGGTTGGGCTTGGGCTTCAGGACACTGAAGCTTTCTTT
cdr3_length: 14; v_call: TRBV6-6; clone_size: .; j_call: TRBJ2-7; d_call: .; cdr3_aa: CASSYSRTAYEQYF; cdr3_nt: TGTGCCAGCAGTTACTCGAGGACAGCCTACGAGCAGTACTTC
cdr3_length: 15; v_call: TRBV6-5; clone_size: .; j_call: TRBJ2-5; d_call: TRBD1; cdr3_aa: CASSRTDRVEETQYF; cdr3_nt: TGTGCCAGCAGCCGAACCGACAGGGTAGAAGAGACCCAGTACTTC
cdr3_length: 20; v_call: TRBV1; clone_size: .; j_call: TRBJ2-5; d_call: .; cdr3_aa: CTSSQDREKGIAGAKETQYF; cdr3_nt: TGCACCAGCAGCCAAGATCGAGAAAAGGGAATAGCGGGGGCGAAAGAGACCCAGTACTTC
cdr3_length: 13; v_call: TRBV15; clone_size: .; j_call: TRBJ1-2; d_call: .; cdr3_aa: CATSTLGAIGYTF; cdr3_nt: TGTGCCACCAGTACTCTGGGGGCGATTGGCTACACCTTC
cdr3_length: 13; v_call: TRBV2; clone_size: .; j_call: TRBJ1-2; d_call: TRBD1; cdr3_aa: CASSVRDRGGYTF; cdr3_nt: TGTGCCAGCAGTGTCCGGGACAGGGGTGGCTACACCTTC
cdr3_length: 15; v_call: TRBV28; clone_size: few; j_call: TRBJ1-5; d_call: .; cdr3_aa: CASSSMGLLNQPQHF; cdr3_nt: TGTGCCAGCAGTTCAATGGGCCTCCTTAATCAGCCCCAGCATTTT